The T cell receptor (beta chain) described here comes from a study of cytomegalovirus exposure and HLA in healthy donors. Regarding the study as a whole: Reportedly, diagnosis of cytomegalovirus status by the classifier showed high specificity and sensitivity.

Note on this clone: The antigen is not known.

Method: immunoSEQ multiplex PCR; TCRdb's copy keeps in-frame clones and lacks some. This table has approximately 120,000 clones, around 94% appearing once. The CDR3 totals 16 residues. V dropped 3 bases and J dropped 0 bases, with 13 bases sitting between them. The germline CDR1 and CDR2 sequences are MNHEY and SVGAGI. This chain joins TRBV6-5 and TRBJ2-3; the D gene is possibly TRBD2 (5 bases). This TCR was recovered from a young woman in good health and CMV-seronegative. Sequenced: PBMCs. In nucleotides, the CDR3 is TGTGCCAGCAGTTATAGAGAGGGCGGCAGCACAGATACGCAGTATTTT. Translation gives CASSYREGGSTDTQYF.